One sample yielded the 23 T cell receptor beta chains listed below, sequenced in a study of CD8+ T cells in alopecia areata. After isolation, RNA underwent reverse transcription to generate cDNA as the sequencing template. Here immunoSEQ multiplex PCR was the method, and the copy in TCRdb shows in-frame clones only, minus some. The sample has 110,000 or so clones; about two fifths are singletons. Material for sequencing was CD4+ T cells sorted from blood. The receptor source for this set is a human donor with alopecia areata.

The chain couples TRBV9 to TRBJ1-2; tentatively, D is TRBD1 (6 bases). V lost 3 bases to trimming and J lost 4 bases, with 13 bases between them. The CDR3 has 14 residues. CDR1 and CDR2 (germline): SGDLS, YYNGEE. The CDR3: CASSAQTGPYGYTF. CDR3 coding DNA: TGTGCCAGCAGCGCGCAGACAGGACCCTATGGCTACACCTTC.

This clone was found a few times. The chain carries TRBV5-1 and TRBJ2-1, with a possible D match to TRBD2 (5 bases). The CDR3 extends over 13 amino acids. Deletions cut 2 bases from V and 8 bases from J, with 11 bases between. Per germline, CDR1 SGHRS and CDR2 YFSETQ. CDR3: CASSFRPEDEQFF. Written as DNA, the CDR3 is TGCGCCAGCAGCTTTCGACCGGAGGATGAGCAGTTCTTC.

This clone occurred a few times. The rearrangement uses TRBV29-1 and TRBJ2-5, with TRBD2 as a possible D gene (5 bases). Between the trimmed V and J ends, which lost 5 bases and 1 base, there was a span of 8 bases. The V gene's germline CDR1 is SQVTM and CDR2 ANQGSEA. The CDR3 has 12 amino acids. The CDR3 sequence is CSVRGSQETQYF. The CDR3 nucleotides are TGCAGCGTTCGAGGGTCCCAAGAGACCCAGTACTTC.

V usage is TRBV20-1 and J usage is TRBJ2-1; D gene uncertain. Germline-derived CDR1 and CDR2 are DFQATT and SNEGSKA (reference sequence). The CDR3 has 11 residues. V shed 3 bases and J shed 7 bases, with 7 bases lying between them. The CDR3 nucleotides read TGCAGTGCTAGTTACCAAAATGAGCAGTTCTTC. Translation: CSASYQNEQFF.

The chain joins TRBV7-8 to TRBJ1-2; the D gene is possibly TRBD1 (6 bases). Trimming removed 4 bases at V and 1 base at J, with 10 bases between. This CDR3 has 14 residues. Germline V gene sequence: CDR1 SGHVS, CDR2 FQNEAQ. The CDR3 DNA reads TGTGCCAGCAGCTCCGCGGGACATAACTATGGCTACACCTTC. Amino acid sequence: CASSSAGHNYGYTF. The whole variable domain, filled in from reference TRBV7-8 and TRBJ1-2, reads GAGVSQSPRYKVAKRGQDVALRCDPISGHVSLFWYQQALGQGPEFLTYFQNEAQLDKSGLPSDRFFAERPEGSVSTLKIQRTQQEDSAVYLCASSSAGHNYGYTFGSGTRLTVV.

The CDR3 here is CASSFITRETQYF. The DNA of the CDR3 is TGTGCCAGCAGCTTTATAACTCGGGAGACCCAGTACTTC. The rearrangement joins TRBV7-8 to TRBJ2-5, with unresolved D. Trimming took 3 bases from V and 5 from J, leaving 10 bases between them. Germline V gene data show CDR1 as SGHVS and CDR2 as FQNEAQ. This CDR3 contains 13 residues.

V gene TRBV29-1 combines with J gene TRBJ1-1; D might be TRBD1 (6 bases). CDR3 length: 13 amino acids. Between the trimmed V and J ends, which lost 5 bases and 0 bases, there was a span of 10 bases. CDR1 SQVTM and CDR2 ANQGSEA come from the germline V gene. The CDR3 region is CSVQGRMNTEAFF. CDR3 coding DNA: TGCAGCGTTCAGGGGCGCATGAACACTGAAGCTTTCTTT.

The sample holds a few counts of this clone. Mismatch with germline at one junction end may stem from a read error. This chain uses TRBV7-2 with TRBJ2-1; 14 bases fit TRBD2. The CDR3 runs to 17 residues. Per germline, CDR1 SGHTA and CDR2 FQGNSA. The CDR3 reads CASSSYGLRLAGGPGVF. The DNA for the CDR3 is TGTGCCAGCAGCTCTTACGGTCTGCGACTAGCGGGAGGGCCGGGGGTCTTC.

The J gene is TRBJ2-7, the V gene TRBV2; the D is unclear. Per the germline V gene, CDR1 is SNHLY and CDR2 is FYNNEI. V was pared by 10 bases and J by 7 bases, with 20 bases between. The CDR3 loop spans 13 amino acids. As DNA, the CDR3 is TGTGCCACCTCGACGGGCTCGCTCTTGGAGCAGTACTTC. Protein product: CATSTGSLLEQYF.

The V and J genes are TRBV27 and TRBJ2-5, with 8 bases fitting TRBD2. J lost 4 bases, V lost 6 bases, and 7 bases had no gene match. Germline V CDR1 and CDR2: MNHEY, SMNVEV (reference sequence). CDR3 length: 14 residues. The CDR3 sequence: CASRAGGPLETQYF. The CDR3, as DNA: TGTGCCAGCAGGGCGGGAGGCCCCCTAGAGACCCAGTACTTC.

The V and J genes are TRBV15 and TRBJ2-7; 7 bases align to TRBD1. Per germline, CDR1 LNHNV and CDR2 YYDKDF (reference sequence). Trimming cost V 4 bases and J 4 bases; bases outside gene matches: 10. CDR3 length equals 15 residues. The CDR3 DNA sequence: TGTGCCACCAGCATCAAGACCGGGACAGCATACGAGCAGTACTTC. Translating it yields CATSIKTGTAYEQYF.

The CDR3 reads CSVDQQNTEAFF. The CDR3 DNA follows: TGCAGCGTTGATCAGCAGAACACTGAAGCTTTCTTT. The J gene is TRBJ1-1, the V gene TRBV29-1; D unresolved. Germline CDR1 is SQVTM and CDR2 is ANQGSEA. The V and J ends lost 3 bases and 1 base respectively, with 6 bases between them. The CDR3 has 12 amino acids. Based on the CDR3 plus reference TRBV29-1 and TRBJ1-1, the full variable domain is SAVISQKPSRDICQRGTSLTIQCQVDSQVTMMFWYRQQPGQSLTLIATANQGSEATYESGFVIDKFPISRPNLTFSTLTVSNMSPEDSSIYLCSVDQQNTEAFFGQGTRLTVV.

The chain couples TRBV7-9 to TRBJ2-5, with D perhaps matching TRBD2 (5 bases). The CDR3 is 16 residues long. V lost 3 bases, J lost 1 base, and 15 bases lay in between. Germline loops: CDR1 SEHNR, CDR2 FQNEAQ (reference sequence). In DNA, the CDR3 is TGTGCCAGCAGCTTTCCCAAATTACGGGGCCAAGAGACCCAGTACTTC. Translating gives CASSFPKLRGQETQYF.

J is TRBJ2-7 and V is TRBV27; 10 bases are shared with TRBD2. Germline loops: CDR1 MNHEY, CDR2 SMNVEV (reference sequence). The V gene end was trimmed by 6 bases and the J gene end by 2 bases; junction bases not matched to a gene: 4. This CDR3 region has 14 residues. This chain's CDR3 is CASRNGLAAYEQYF. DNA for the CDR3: TGTGCCAGCAGGAACGGACTAGCGGCCTACGAGCAGTACTTC.

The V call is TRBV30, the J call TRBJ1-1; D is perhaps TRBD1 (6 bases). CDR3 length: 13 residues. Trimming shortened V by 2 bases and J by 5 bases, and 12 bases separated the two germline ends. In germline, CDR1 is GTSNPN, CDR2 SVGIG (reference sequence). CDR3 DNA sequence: TGTGCCTGGAGTTTATGGGGGCGGACTGAAGCTTTCTTT. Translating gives CAWSLWGRTEAFF.

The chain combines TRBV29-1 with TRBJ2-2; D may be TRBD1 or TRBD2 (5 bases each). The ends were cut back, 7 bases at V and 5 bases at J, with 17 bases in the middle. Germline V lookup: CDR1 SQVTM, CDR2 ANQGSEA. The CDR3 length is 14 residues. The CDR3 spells CSASIGAGTGELFF. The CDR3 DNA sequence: TGCAGCGCTTCAATCGGGGCGGGTACCGGGGAGCTGTTTTTT.

CDR3 sequence reads: CASSLASWGYSGELFF. DNA of the CDR3: TGCGCCAGCAGCTTGGCCTCATGGGGGTACTCCGGGGAGCTGTTTTTT. This chain connects TRBV5-1 to TRBJ2-2, with D perhaps TRBD1 or TRBD2 (5 bases each). The ends were cut back, 0 bases at V and 6 bases at J, with 15 bases in the middle. CDR3 size: 16 residues. Germline V gene sequence: CDR1 SGHRS, CDR2 YFSETQ.

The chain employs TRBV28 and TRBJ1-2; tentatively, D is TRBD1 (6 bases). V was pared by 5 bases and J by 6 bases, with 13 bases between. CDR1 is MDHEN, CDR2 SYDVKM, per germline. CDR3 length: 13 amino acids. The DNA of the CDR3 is TGTGCCAGCAGTCCGACAGGTTCCAATGGCTACACCTTC. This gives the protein CASSPTGSNGYTF.

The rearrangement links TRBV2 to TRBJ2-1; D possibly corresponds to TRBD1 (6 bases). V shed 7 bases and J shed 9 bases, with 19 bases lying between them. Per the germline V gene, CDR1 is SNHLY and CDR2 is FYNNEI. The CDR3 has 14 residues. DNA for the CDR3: TGTGCCAGCATTGGACAGTACGGGCCCAGTGAGCAGTTCTTC. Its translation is CASIGQYGPSEQFF.

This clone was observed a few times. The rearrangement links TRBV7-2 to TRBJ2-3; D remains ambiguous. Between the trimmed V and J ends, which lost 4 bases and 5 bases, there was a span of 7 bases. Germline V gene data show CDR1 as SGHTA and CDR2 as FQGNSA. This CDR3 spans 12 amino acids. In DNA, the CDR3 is TGTGCCAGCAGCTCCGACTTAGATACGCAGTATTTT. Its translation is CASSSDLDTQYF.

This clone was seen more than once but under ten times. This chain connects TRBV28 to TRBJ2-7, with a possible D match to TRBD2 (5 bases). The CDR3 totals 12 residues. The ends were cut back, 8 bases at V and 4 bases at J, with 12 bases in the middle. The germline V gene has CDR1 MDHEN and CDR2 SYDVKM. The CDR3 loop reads CASEAVAYEQYF. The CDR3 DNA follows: TGTGCCAGCGAAGCGGTCGCTTACGAGCAGTACTTC. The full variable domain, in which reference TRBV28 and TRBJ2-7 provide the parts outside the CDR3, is DVKVTQSSRYLVKRTGEKVFLECVQDMDHENMFWYRQDPGLGLRLIYFSYDVKMKEKGDIPEGYSVSREKKERFSLILESASTNQTSMYLCASEAVAYEQYFGPGTRLTVT.

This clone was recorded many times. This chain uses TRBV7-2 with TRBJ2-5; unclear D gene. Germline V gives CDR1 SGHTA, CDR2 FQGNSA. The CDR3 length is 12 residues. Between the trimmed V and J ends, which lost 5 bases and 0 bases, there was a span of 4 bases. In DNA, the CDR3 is TGTGCCAGCAGCCCCTACCAAGAGACCCAGTACTTC. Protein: CASSPYQETQYF.

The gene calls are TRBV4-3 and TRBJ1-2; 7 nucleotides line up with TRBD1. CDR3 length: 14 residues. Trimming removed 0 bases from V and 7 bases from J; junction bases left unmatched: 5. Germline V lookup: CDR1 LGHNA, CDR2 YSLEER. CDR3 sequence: CASSQDRQGLGYTF. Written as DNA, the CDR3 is TGCGCCAGCAGCCAAGATCGACAGGGTCTTGGCTACACCTTC.